The rows below give T cell receptor beta chains drawn from one sample of a study of cytomegalovirus exposure and HLA in healthy donors. Measured with immunoSEQ multiplex PCR; TCRdb has only the in-frame clones, and not every one. Of 100,000 to 150,000 clones listed, about 10% are singletons. Sequencing input: PBMCs. These receptors came from a woman between 18 and 29 years old in good health and CMV-seropositive. CDR3s include the opening cysteine and the closing phenylalanine or tryptophan. A D gene is named only where the DNA matches it firmly. The size field is filled for only some rows; it gives once, few, many or a size class.

TRBV2	few	TRBD2	15	TRBJ2-7	TGTGCCAGCAGTGCTCTAGCGGGAGGGCTCCACGAGCAGTACTTC	CASSALAGGLHEQYF
TRBV9	NA	TRBD1	19	TRBJ2-3	TGTGCCAGCAGCGCCCCCCTCTGGGGACAGACAAGTCCCACAGATACGCAGTATTTT	CASSAPLWGQTSPTDTQYF
TRBV13	few	TRBD1	17	TRBJ2-6	TGTGCCAGCAGCTTGAGGACAGGCTTCTCTGGGGCCAACGTCCTGACTTTC	CASSLRTGFSGANVLTF
TRBV6-1	few	TRBD1	13	TRBJ2-7	TGTGCCACCCCCAACAGGGGGGCCTACGAGCAGTACTTC	CATPNRGAYEQYF
TRBV7-9	NA	NA	15	TRBJ2-7	TGTGCCAGCAGCTTAGCGCCGGGAAGCTCCTACGAGCAGTACTTC	CASSLAPGSSYEQYF
TRBV2	NA	TRBD1	14	TRBJ1-1	TGTGCCAGCAGTGAATTGCGGGACAGAGCGGAGTCTTTCTTT	CASSELRDRAESFF
TRBV13	NA	TRBD1	14	TRBJ1-2	TGTGCCAGCAGCTGGGACAGGGGATTTAATGGCTACACCTTC	CASSWDRGFNGYTF
TRBV29-1	few	NA	11	TRBJ2-1	TGCAGCCCACGAGGGGGGGATGAGCAGTTCTTC	CSPRGGDEQFF
TRBV13	few	NA	13	TRBJ2-3	TGTGCCAGCAGGTCGCTGGGGGGAGATACGCAGTATTTT	CASRSLGGDTQYF
TRBV11-3	NA	NA	13	TRBJ1-1	TGTGCCAGCAGACCCGACACCCCCTCTGAAGCTTTCTTT	CASRPDTPSEAFF
TRBV28	NA	TRBD1	13	TRBJ1-2	TGTGCCAGCAGTTTAGGACAGGGGACTGGCTACACCTTC	CASSLGQGTGYTF
TRBV4-1	few	NA	15	TRBJ2-7	TGCGCCAGCAGCCAAGAGGGACACATATTCTACGAGCAGTACTTC	CASSQEGHIFYEQYF
TRBV2	few	TRBD2	17	TRBJ2-3	TGTGCCAGCAGTTCACCGGGACTAGCATTTAGCACAGATACGCAGTATTTT	CASSSPGLAFSTDTQYF
TRBV19	few	TRBD1	19	TRBJ2-7	TGTGCCAGTAGTTTCGCCGGGACAGGGGGCGAAAGAAGCTCCTACGAGCAGTACTTC	CASSFAGTGGERSSYEQYF
TRBV6-5	few	TRBD2	15	TRBJ2-7	TGTGCCAGCAGTTACCCCGGGACTAGAGGTCCCGAGCAGTACTTC	CASSYPGTRGPEQYF
TRBV28	few	TRBD1	14	TRBJ1-1	TGTGCCAGCAGCCCGGACAGGATGAACACTGAAGCTTTCTTT	CASSPDRMNTEAFF
TRBV27	NA	NA	10	TRBJ1-4	TGTGCCAGCAGTTTACGAAAAACTGTTTTT	CASSLRKTVF
TRBV4-1	NA	TRBD2	15	TRBJ2-1	TGCGCCAGCAGCCCGACTAGCGGGATTCCCTATGAGCAGTTCTTC	CASSPTSGIPYEQFF
TRBV2	few	NA	15	TRBJ2-1	TGTGCCAGCAGCCGGAGGGGGGGCGAATGGAATGAGCAGTTCTTC	CASSRRGGEWNEQFF
TRBV27	NA	TRBD2	14	TRBJ2-1	TGTGCCAGCATTTCAGCGGGATCCTACAATGAGCAGTTCTTC	CASISAGSYNEQFF
TRBV5-1	NA	NA	15	TRBJ2-1	TGCGCCAGCAGTTTCGATGATTTTAGGGGGAATGAGCAGTTCTTC	CASSFDDFRGNEQFF
TRBV30	NA	NA	15	TRBJ2-1	TGTGCCTGGGCTGGAGCGTGGGGAGGTTACAATGAGCAGTTCTTC	CAWAGAWGGYNEQFF
TRBV28	NA	NA	14	TRBJ2-7	TGTGCCAGCAGTTTTATGGAAAGGGGCTACGAGCAGTACTTC	CASSFMERGYEQYF
TRBV2	few	TRBD1	17	TRBJ1-1	TGTGCCAGCAAGAAGACAGGGGACGTAACCTTTGGCACTGAAGCTTTCTTT	CASKKTGDVTFGTEAFF
TRBV27	NA	TRBD2	15	TRBJ2-3	TGTGCCAGCAGCCCAGGACTAGCGGGAGAGAATACGCAGTATTTT	CASSPGLAGENTQYF
TRBV21-1	few	NA	11	TRBJ1-1	TGTGCCAGCAGCAAAGACAGCGAAGCTTTCTTT	CASSKDSEAFF
TRBV30	few	NA	11	TRBJ2-7	TGTGCCTGGAGTAAGAGTTACGAGCAGTACTTC	CAWSKSYEQYF
TRBV9	few	NA	14	TRBJ1-1	TGTGCCAGCAGCATTGGCCTGGACACCACTGAAGCTTTCTTT	CASSIGLDTTEAFF
TRBV2	few	NA	14	TRBJ2-7	TGTGCCAGCAGTGTGGCTCTGTTGGCAGGCGAGCAGTACTTC	CASSVALLAGEQYF
TRBV29-1	few	NA	12	TRBJ1-3	TGCAGCGGTCGGACGGGAGGAAACACCATATATTTT	CSGRTGGNTIYF
TRBV4-1	NA	NA	15	TRBJ1-1	TGCGCCAGCAGCCAAGAGTGGGGAAGGGGAACTGAAGCTTTCTTT	CASSQEWGRGTEAFF
TRBV28	NA	TRBD1	13	TRBJ1-5	TGTGCCGGGGGACAGTATAGCAATCAGCCCCAGCATTTT	CAGGQYSNQPQHF
TRBV9	few	NA	14	TRBJ1-1	TGTGCCAGCAGCTCTCGGACAAGTGAAGCTGAAGCTTTCTTT	CASSSRTSEAEAFF
TRBV10-3	few	NA	13	TRBJ1-1	TGTGCCATCAGTGAGTCGATTATCTCAGCGGCTTTCTTT	CAISESIISAAFF
TRBV5-4	NA	TRBD2	15	TRBJ2-3	TGTGCCAGCAGCATGAGCGGGAGTCCCCCAGATACGCAGTATTTT	CASSMSGSPPDTQYF
TRBV15	few	NA	14	TRBJ1-2	TGTGCCACCAGCAGAGAGGGGGGTCGGGGGTCAGACACCTTC	CATSREGGRGSDTF
TRBV4-2	few	NA	14	TRBJ1-2	TGTGCCAGCACCCTACCAGGGGTTCCCTCCGGCTACACCTTC	CASTLPGVPSGYTF
TRBV30	NA	TRBD2	18	TRBJ2-3	TGTGCCTGGAGTGTGGTTAGCGGGAGTTTCGGCGGCACAGATACGCAGTATTTT	CAWSVVSGSFGGTDTQYF
TRBV27	NA	TRBD1	15	TRBJ1-2	TGTGCCAGCAGTTCCCGGGACAGGGGCAGTCGTGGCTACACCTTC	CASSSRDRGSRGYTF
TRBV6-5	few	NA	13	TRBJ1-1	TGTGCCAGCAGTTACTCGGGCCGGTCTGAAGCTTTCTTT	CASSYSGRSEAFF
TRBV6-5	NA	NA	13	TRBJ1-2	TGTGCCAGCAGTTACTCGGGGGGCTATGGCTACACCTTC	CASSYSGGYGYTF
TRBV2	few	NA	15	TRBJ1-5	TGTGCCAGCACCCTATTGCCACAGGGAAATCAGCCCCAGCATTTT	CASTLLPQGNQPQHF
TRBV27	few	TRBD1	13	TRBJ2-7	TGTGCCAGCCGCGACAGGGGCGTACGCGAGCAGTACTTC	CASRDRGVREQYF
TRBV30	few	NA	12	TRBJ1-2	TGTGCCTGGAGTTCTGGACAGCTAGGCTACACCTTC	CAWSSGQLGYTF
TRBV7-2	NA	TRBD1	15	TRBJ2-5	TGTGCCAGCAGCTGGGGGGGACAGGGATACGGGACCCAGTACTTC	CASSWGGQGYGTQYF
TRBV7-6	NA	TRBD1	14	TRBJ1-5	TGTGCCAGCAGCGGAGGACAGGGCCTTCAGCCCCAGCATTTT	CASSGGQGLQPQHF
TRBV5-1	NA	NA	14	TRBJ1-4	TGCGCCAGCAGCTTGGGGCAGGGGAGTGAAAAACTGTTTTTT	CASSLGQGSEKLFF
TRBV27	few	TRBD2	15	TRBJ2-7	TGTGCCAGCAGTTCCGGACTAGCGGCCATCTACGAGCAGTACTTC	CASSSGLAAIYEQYF
TRBV4-2	NA	TRBD2	18	TRBJ2-1	TGTGCCAGCAGCCAAGAGTCTAGCGGGAGTGCTACCCACAATGAGCAGTTCTTC	CASSQESSGSATHNEQFF
TRBV6-5	NA	TRBD1	12	TRBJ1-1	TGTGCCAGCAGGGGGACAGTCGATGAAGCTTTCTTT	CASRGTVDEAFF
TRBV7-3	many	NA	18	TRBJ1-1	TGTGCCAGCAGCTTATATTGGCTACAGGGTGGATGGAATACTGAAGCTTTCTTT	CASSLYWLQGGWNTEAFF
TRBV19	many	NA	11	TRBJ1-2	TGTGCCAGTAGTAGAGACTATGGCTACACCTTC	CASSRDYGYTF
TRBV11-3	NA	TRBD1	16	TRBJ2-5	TGTGCCAGCAGCGAACCAGGGACAGTGGGCCAAGAGACCCAGTACTTC	CASSEPGTVGQETQYF
TRBV6-4	few	NA	13	TRBJ1-5	TGTGCCAGCAACGGGGGGCTACGGCAGCCCCAGCATTTT	CASNGGLRQPQHF
TRBV9	few	NA	12	TRBJ2-5	TGTGCCAGCAGCGTAGATCTGGAGACCCAGTACTTC	CASSVDLETQYF